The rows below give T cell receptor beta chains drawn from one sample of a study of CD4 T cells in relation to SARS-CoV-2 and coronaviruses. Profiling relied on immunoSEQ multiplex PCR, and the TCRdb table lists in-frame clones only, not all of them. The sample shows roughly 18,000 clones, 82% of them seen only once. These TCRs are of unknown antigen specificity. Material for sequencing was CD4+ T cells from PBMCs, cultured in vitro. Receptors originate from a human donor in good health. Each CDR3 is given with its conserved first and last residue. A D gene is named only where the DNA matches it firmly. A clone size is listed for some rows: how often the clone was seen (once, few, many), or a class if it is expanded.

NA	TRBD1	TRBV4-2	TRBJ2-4	CASSQDPPGQGEIWGNIQYF	TGTGCCAGCAGCCAAGACCCACCCGGACAGGGGGAGATATGGGGAAACATTCAGTACTTC
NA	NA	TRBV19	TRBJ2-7	CASSIPGGSYEQYF	TGTGCCAGTAGTATCCCCGGGGGCTCCTACGAGCAGTACTTC
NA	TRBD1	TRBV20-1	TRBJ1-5	CSASGTGGQPQHF	TGCAGTGCTAGTGGGACAGGGGGTCAGCCCCAGCATTTT
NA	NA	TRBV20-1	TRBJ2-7	CSASYTGTDYYEQYF	TGCAGTGCTAGTTATACCGGGACGGACTATTACGAGCAGTACTTC
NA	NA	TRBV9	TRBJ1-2	CASSQAGASYGYTF	TGTGCCAGCAGCCAGGCGGGGGCCTCCTATGGCTACACCTTC
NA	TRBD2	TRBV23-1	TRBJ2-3	CASSPASSGGLVTDTQYF	TGCGCCAGCAGTCCCGCATCTAGCGGGGGGTTGGTCACAGATACGCAGTATTTT
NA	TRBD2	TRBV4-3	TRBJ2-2	CASSRGTSGGAGGELFF	TGCGCCAGCAGCCGCGGGACTAGCGGGGGGGCGGGCGGGGAGCTGTTTTTT
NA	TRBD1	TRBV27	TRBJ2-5	CASRRRQGWGRYQETQYF	TGTGCCAGCAGGCGTCGACAGGGGTGGGGTCGGTACCAAGAGACCCAGTACTTC
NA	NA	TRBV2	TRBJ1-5	CASSDFSNQPQHF	TGTGCCAGCAGCGATTTTAGCAATCAGCCCCAGCATTTT
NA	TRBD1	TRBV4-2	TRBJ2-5	CASSYRGQETQYF	TGTGCCAGCAGCTACAGGGGTCAAGAGACCCAGTACTTC
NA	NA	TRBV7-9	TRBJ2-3	CASMRLASLTDTQYF	TGTGCCAGCATGAGGTTAGCCAGCCTCACAGATACGCAGTATTTT
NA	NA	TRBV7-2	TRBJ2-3	CASSFLRRTDTQYF	TGTGCCAGCAGCTTTCTTCGGCGCACAGATACGCAGTATTTT
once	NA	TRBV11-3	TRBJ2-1	CASGVKYLNEQFF	TGTGCCAGCGGCGTAAAGTACCTCAATGAGCAGTTCTTC
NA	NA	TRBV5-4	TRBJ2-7	CASSVGVVRDPAEQYF	TGTGCCAGCAGCGTTGGGGTTGTGCGGGACCCCGCCGAGCAGTACTTC
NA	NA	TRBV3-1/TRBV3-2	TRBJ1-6	CASSRRQTNSPLHF	TGTGCCAGCAGCCGAAGACAGACCAATTCACCCCTCCACTTT
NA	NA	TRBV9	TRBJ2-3	CASSARTTDSTDTQYF	TGTGCCAGCAGCGCCAGGACAACGGACAGCACAGATACGCAGTATTTT
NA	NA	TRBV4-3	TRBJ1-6	CASSQAPGQQSPLHF	TGCGCCAGCAGCCAAGCCCCTGGACAGCAGTCACCCCTCCACTTT
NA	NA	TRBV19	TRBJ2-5	CASSTYSDQETQYF	TGTGCCAGTAGTACGTACAGCGACCAAGAGACCCAGTACTTC
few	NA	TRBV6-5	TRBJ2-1	CASSNWDFNEQFF	TGTGCCAGCAGTAATTGGGACTTCAATGAGCAGTTCTTC
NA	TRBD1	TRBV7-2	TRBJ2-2	CASSLGQQLTGELFF	TGTGCCAGCAGCTTGGGACAGCAACTTACCGGGGAGCTGTTTTTT
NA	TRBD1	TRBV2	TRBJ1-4	CASSHGQGAIDEKLFF	TGTGCCAGCAGCCACGGACAGGGGGCAATAGATGAAAAACTGTTTTTT
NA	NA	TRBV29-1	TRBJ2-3	CSVDSSTTDTQYF	TGCAGCGTTGATTCTTCTACCACAGATACGCAGTATTTT
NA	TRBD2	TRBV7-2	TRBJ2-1	CASSPLAAYNEQFF	TGTGCCAGTTCCCCTCTAGCGGCCTACAATGAGCAGTTCTTC
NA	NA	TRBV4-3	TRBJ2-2	CASSQGEGVGVTGELFF	TGCGCCAGCAGCCAAGGGGAAGGGGTGGGTGTCACCGGGGAGCTGTTTTTT
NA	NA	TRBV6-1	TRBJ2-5	CASSTTDSPQETQYF	TGTGCCAGCAGTACCACAGACAGTCCGCAAGAGACCCAGTACTTC
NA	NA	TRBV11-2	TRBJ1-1	CASSLADPTRGAFF	TGTGCCAGCAGCTTAGCGGACCCGACAAGGGGTGCTTTCTTT
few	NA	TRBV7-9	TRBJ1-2	CASSFSRVYGYTF	TGTGCCAGCAGTTTCAGCAGGGTCTATGGCTACACCTTC
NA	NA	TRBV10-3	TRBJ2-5	CAISERREETQYF	TGTGCCATCAGTGAGCGCAGGGAAGAGACCCAGTACTTC
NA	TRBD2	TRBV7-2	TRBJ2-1	CASSPKGGGGAFNEQFF	TGTGCCAGCAGCCCTAAGGGTGGCGGGGGGGCCTTCAATGAGCAGTTCTTC
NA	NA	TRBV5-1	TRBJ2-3	CASSAGVGDTQYF	TGCGCCAGCAGCGCTGGGGTCGGAGATACGCAGTATTTT
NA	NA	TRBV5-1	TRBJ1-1	CASSLQGNTEAFF	TGCGCCAGCAGCTTACAGGGGAACACTGAAGCTTTCTTT
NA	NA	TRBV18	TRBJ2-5	CASSPSVFETQYF	TGTGCCAGCTCACCCTCTGTCTTCGAGACCCAGTACTTC
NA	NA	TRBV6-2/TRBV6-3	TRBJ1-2	CASSYSFYGYTF	TGTGCCAGCAGTTACTCGTTCTATGGCTACACCTTC
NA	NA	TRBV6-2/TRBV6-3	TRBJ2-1	CASSSATSPRGNEQFF	TGTGCCAGCAGTTCCGCGACTAGTCCGAGAGGCAATGAGCAGTTCTTC